The entry below describes one TCR beta chain. Its antigen is unknown. No much larger clonotype is one base removed from it; base qualities were not supplied. The sample originates from a study of CD8+CD57+ T cells in acquired aplastic anemia (dated by TCRdb to the late 2010s). About the investigation overall: Extracted DNA from sorted CD4+ and CD8+ cells averaged around 3.3 ug, ranging from roughly 0.17 to 30 ug. Healthy donor samples averaged approximately 10 million reads for CD4+ and 11 million to 14 million for CD8+ cells. Study-wide conclusions, independent of this receptor: Over 25 CD8+ CDR3 sequences were found in both patients and controls but appeared to be highly expressed in patients and within the immunodominant clones of the patients. No significant difference in CD8+ Simpson's diversity was found between patients and healthy controls (P=0.060).

The cysteine opens and the phenylalanine closes a CDR3 of 14 amino acids. Left in the record is the CDR3 DNA by itself, 42 bases read in frame from the first base. Ends trimmed: V by 6 bases, J by 5 bases; bases unmatched to a gene: 4. CDR1 and CDR2 (SNHLY, FYNNEI) derive from the germline V gene. Genomic DNA served as template for TCR beta VDJ combination and CDR3 sequence profiling. An Illumina HiSeq 2000 was the platform used for TCR repertoire sequencing. Concerning the study's data processing: Repertoires were assessed using TRBV/TRBJ rearrangement plots, CDR3 size and DJ length profiles, and Simpson's diversity index. The most abundant DNA sequence in the deep sequencing data was defined as the immunodominant clone. CDR3 amino acid sequences were checked for sharing between subjects and were compared against published repertoires and the VDJdb database. TCRdb's own reprocessing of the public reads used fastp at Q25 and MiXCR and kept productive beta chains. A single entry per CDR3 protein holds the most common genes and DNA from its merged rows. The V and J calls here are based on TCRdb, not the publication. The sample profile shows tens of thousands of distinct CDR3 sequences; under 50% of them were found once. The top ten clones comprise 66% of the sample.

In the study, sorted CD4+ and CD8+ blood T cells from patients with severe aplastic anemia and from healthy subjects underwent deep sequencing of TCR repertoires. Ficoll-Paque density gradient centrifugation was used to isolate peripheral blood mononuclear cells. Before DNA was extracted, CD4+ and CD8+ T cells were sorted using either FACS or magnetic beads. The specimen sequenced was sorted CD4+, CD8+, or CD8+CD57+ T cells (not recorded which) from PBMCs. The source is a human donor in good health, serving as a control. The sequence links TRBV2 to TRBJ1-6, and 7 bases in between align with TRBD1. The CDR3 region reads CASRNTGDNSPLHF. The DNA reads as follows: TGTGCCAGCAGAAACACAGGGGATAATTCACCCCTCCACTTT.